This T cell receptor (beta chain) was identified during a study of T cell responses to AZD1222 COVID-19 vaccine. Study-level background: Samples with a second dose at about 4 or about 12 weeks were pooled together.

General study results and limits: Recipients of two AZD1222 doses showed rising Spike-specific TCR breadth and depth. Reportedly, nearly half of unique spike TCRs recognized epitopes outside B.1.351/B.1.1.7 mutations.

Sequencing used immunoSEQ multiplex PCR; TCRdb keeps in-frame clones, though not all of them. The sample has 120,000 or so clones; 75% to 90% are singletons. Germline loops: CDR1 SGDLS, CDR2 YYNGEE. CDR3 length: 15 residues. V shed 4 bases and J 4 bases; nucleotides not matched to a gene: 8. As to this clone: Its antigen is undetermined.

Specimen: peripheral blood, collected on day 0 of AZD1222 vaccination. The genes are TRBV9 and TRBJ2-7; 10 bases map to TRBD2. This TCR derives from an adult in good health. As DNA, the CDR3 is TGTGCCAGCAGCTCCTCCGGGACTAGCGCGTACGAGCAGTACTTC. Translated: CASSSSGTSAYEQYF.